Presented here are 9 T cell receptor beta chains from one specimen sequenced in a study of T cell responses to AZD1222 COVID-19 vaccine. Measured with immunoSEQ multiplex PCR; TCRdb has only the in-frame clones, and not every one. This table has 100,000 to 150,000 clones, 92% appearing once. This specimen was peripheral blood, taken on day 0 of AZD1222 vaccination. These receptors were taken from an adult in good health.

The J gene is TRBJ1-4, the V gene TRBV7-9; TRBD1 matches at 9 bases. Germline-derived CDR1 and CDR2 are SEHNR and FQNEAQ (reference sequence). Losses at the gene ends were 3 bases for V and 8 bases for J; bases not matched to a gene: 7. This CDR3 is 15 amino acids long. CDR3 DNA: TGTGCCAGCAGCTTTGGGGACAGGGACGTCGAAAAACTGTTTTTT. Encoded protein: CASSFGDRDVEKLFF.

The chain uses TRBV6-5 and TRBJ2-7; D gene ambiguous. This CDR3 has 15 amino acids. Looked up from germline, CDR1 is MNHEY and CDR2 is SVGAGI. Deletions cut 0 bases from V and 2 bases from J, with 11 bases between. CDR3 region: CASSYSLNPTYEQYF. The DNA for the CDR3 is TGTGCCAGCAGTTACTCGCTTAATCCAACCTACGAGCAGTACTTC.

The chain has TRBV5-1 and TRBJ1-3; 7 nucleotides align to TRBD1. J lost 0 bases, V lost 1 base, and 1 base had no gene match. Germline values: CDR1 SGHRS, CDR2 YFSETQ. The CDR3 is made up of 15 amino acids. CDR3 sequence reads: CASSLRGLSGNTIYF. The CDR3 DNA reads TGCGCCAGCAGCTTGAGGGGGCTCTCTGGAAACACCATATATTTT.

V gene TRBV30 combines with J gene TRBJ2-6; D remains unclear. The V gene lost 3 bases and the J gene lost 4 bases, with 7 bases spanning the gap. Germline-derived CDR1 and CDR2 are GTSNPN and SVGIG (reference sequence). This CDR3 is 13 amino acids long. The CDR3 reads CAWRLSGANVLTF. CDR3 sequence (DNA): TGTGCCTGGAGACTGTCGGGGGCCAACGTCCTGACTTTC.

This sequence joins TRBV19 and TRBJ2-5; D call uncertain. The germline V gene encodes CDR1 LNHDA and CDR2 SQIVND (reference sequence). There are 13 residues in the CDR3. Trimming removed 5 bases from V and 2 bases from J, with 9 bases in between. CDR3 coding DNA: TGTGCCAGTAGTCCGGACGGACAAGAGACCCAGTACTTC. As protein: CASSPDGQETQYF.

This clone was seen once. The rearrangement uses TRBV23-1 and TRBJ1-4; 9 bases map to TRBD1. TRBV23-1 is noted as an ORF with a role that remains uncertain. This CDR3 region has 19 residues. The V segment lost 8 bases and the J segment 8 bases; nucleotides outside the gene matches: 24. DNA for the CDR3: TGCGCCAGCTCCCCAAGCTATTACAATACGGACAGGGGTTGCGAAAAACTGTTTTTT. Its protein product is CASSPSYYNTDRGCEKLFF.

The CDR3 loop is CASSFKYSNQPQHF. CDR3 in DNA: TGTGCCAGCAGCTTTAAGTATAGCAATCAGCCCCAGCATTTT. The genes are TRBV5-8 and TRBJ1-5, with D unclear. The CDR3 is 14 residues long. V lost 2 bases, J lost 0 bases, and 6 bases lay in between. Germline lookup yields CDR1 SGHTS and CDR2 YDEGEE.

The CDR3 coding sequence is TGTGCCAGCAGCTTGGGCGTCAGGGATGAAAAACTGTTTTTT. This sequence encodes CASSLGVRDEKLFF. The chain employs TRBV5-5 and TRBJ1-4; TRBD1 is a possible D gene (5 bases). Trimming took 0 bases from V and 6 from J, leaving 9 bases between them. The germline V gene encodes CDR1 SGHKS and CDR2 YYEKEE (reference sequence). The CDR3 contains 14 residues.

This sequence joins TRBV18 and TRBJ2-3; TRBD2 matches 7 bases. CDR3 size: 14 residues. Germline loops: CDR1 KGHSH, CDR2 LQKENI. J was trimmed by 6 bases and V by 1 base; bases with no gene match: 4. The CDR3 protein is CASSPQGSGDTQYF. The CDR3 bases are TGTGCCAGCTCACCACAGGGTAGCGGGGATACGCAGTATTTT.